This T cell receptor beta chain was retrieved from a study of vaccination and CD4 T cells after COVID-19. Study-level background: Some control cultures received a CEFX pool, which served as the positive control. Others received an HIV-1 Nef pool or no peptide. General study findings and limits: Rising from about 20 to 38, the median of SARS-CoV-2-reactive clonotypes did not change significantly.

About this clonotype: Antigen unknown.

V shed 6 bases and J 7 bases; nucleotides not matched to a gene: 7. This CDR3 spans 14 amino acids. The germline V gene has CDR1 MNHEY and CDR2 SVGEGT. The Oncomine TCR Beta short-read assay sequenced DNA from cultured CD4+ T cells. The genomic DNA was obtained from cultured CD4+ T cells by extraction with the QIAamp micro DNA kit. TCRdb fed the PCR reads into MiXCR, producing one record per CDR3 protein. The data show about 12,000 distinct CDR3 sequences, around 76% seen once. The treatment denotes: roughly 10-day PBMC culture with coronavirus spike peptide pools or control peptides (ViraFEST assay). ViraFEST sequenced TCRs after peptide-pool expansion of antigen-specific T cells.

The J gene is TRBJ2-1, the V gene TRBV6-2 or TRBV6-3; 9 bases agree with TRBD1. The source is a human donor who had recovered from COVID-19. The sequenced material came from CD4+ T cells from blood, cultured in vitro. The CDR3 is CASRGTGKSNEQFF. In nucleotides, the CDR3 is TGTGCCAGCAGGGGGACAGGGAAATCAAATGAGCAGTTCTTC.